This is a list of T cell receptor beta chains from one sample in a study of post-analysis software for immune sequencing data. Using its own MiXCR run on the PCR reads, TCRdb lists one record per CDR3 protein. Of approximately 250,000 distinct CDR3 sequences listed, about 40% are singletons. Sequencing was carried out using blood. Source of these receptors: a girl between 10 and 17 years old with multiple sclerosis. CDR3s include the opening cysteine and the closing phenylalanine or tryptophan. A D gene is named only where the DNA matches it firmly. Rows give clone size only sometimes, using once, few, many, or a class for an expanded clone.

J gene: TRBJ2-7
V gene: TRBV5-5
D gene: -
clone size: -
CDR3 protein: CASSLARGENTQYF
CDR3 DNA: TGTGCCAGCAGCTTGGCAAGGGGCGAAAACACTCAGTACTTC

J gene: TRBJ1-2
V gene: TRBV5-1
D gene: -
clone size: many
CDR3 protein: CASSLEVLSYGYTF
CDR3 DNA: TGCGCCAGCAGCTTGGAGGTCTTAAGCTATGGCTACACCTTC

J gene: TRBJ2-1
V gene: TRBV11-2
D gene: -
clone size: many
CDR3 protein: CARWEKGCNEQFF
CDR3 DNA: TGTGCCAGGTGGGAGAAGGGGTGCAATGAGCAGTTCTTC

J gene: TRBJ2-5
V gene: TRBV7-6
D gene: -
clone size: many
CDR3 protein: CASSLGLGTQYF
CDR3 DNA: TGTGCCAGCAGCTTAGGTCTTGGGACCCAGTACTTC

J gene: TRBJ2-5
V gene: TRBV10-3
D gene: TRBD2
clone size: many
CDR3 protein: CATTSGTETQYF
CDR3 DNA: TGTGCCACGACTAGCGGGACCGAGACCCAGTACTTC

J gene: TRBJ1-1
V gene: TRBV11-2
D gene: -
clone size: -
CDR3 protein: CASSLKAAFAAFF
CDR3 DNA: TGTGCCAGCAGCTTAAAGGCGGCATTTGCAGCTTTCTTT

J gene: TRBJ2-7
V gene: TRBV28
D gene: TRBD2
clone size: few
CDR3 protein: CASNRASGTYEQYF
CDR3 DNA: TGTGCCAGCAACCGGGCTAGCGGAACCTACGAGCAGTACTTC

J gene: TRBJ2-7
V gene: TRBV6-6
D gene: -
clone size: many
CDR3 protein: CASSDHPLYEQYF
CDR3 DNA: TGTGCCAGCAGTGATCACCCCCTTTACGAGCAGTACTTC

J gene: TRBJ2-4
V gene: TRBV16
D gene: TRBD2
clone size: once
CDR3 protein: CASSQGSGRSGGNIQYF
CDR3 DNA: TGTGCCAGCAGCCAGGGTAGCGGGAGGTCTGGCGGGAACATTCAGTACTTC

J gene: TRBJ1-4
V gene: TRBV29-1
D gene: -
clone size: few
CDR3 protein: CSVRKVWTEKLFF
CDR3 DNA: TGCAGCGTCCGCAAGGTTTGGACTGAAAAACTGTTTTTT

J gene: TRBJ2-5
V gene: TRBV20-1
D gene: TRBD2
clone size: many
CDR3 protein: CSALRLASGEETQYF
CDR3 DNA: TGCAGTGCACTTAGACTAGCCAGTGGGGAAGAGACCCAGTACTTC

J gene: TRBJ2-5
V gene: TRBV20-1
D gene: -
clone size: -
CDR3 protein: CSARIAVTQETQYF
CDR3 DNA: TGCAGTGCCCGAATAGCGGTGACTCAAGAGACCCAGTACTTC

J gene: TRBJ1-2
V gene: TRBV19
D gene: -
clone size: -
CDR3 protein: CASSTILSYTF
CDR3 DNA: TGTGCCAGTAGTACCATCTTAAGCTACACCTTC

J gene: TRBJ2-1
V gene: TRBV4-2
D gene: TRBD1
clone size: few
CDR3 protein: CASSQGLIGQGPGNWQFF
CDR3 DNA: TGTGCCAGCAGCCAAGGGCTAATAGGACAGGGGCCCGGGAATTGGCAGTTCTTC

J gene: TRBJ2-7
V gene: TRBV27
D gene: TRBD1
clone size: many
CDR3 protein: CASSPSVTGGYEQYF
CDR3 DNA: TGTGCCAGCAGTCCCTCCGTGACAGGGGGGTACGAGCAGTACTTC

J gene: TRBJ2-2
V gene: TRBV7-2
D gene: -
clone size: -
CDR3 protein: CASSLERLLTGELFF
CDR3 DNA: TGTGCCAGCAGCTTAGAGCGGCTCCTCACCGGGGAGCTGTTTTTT

J gene: TRBJ1-1
V gene: TRBV29-1
D gene: TRBD1
clone size: many
CDR3 protein: CSVLMGQPNTEAFF
CDR3 DNA: TGCAGCGTTCTTATGGGACAGCCCAACACTGAAGCTTTCTTT

J gene: TRBJ1-6
V gene: TRBV5-1
D gene: -
clone size: few
CDR3 protein: CASSPRPNSPLHF
CDR3 DNA: TGCGCCAGCAGTCCGCGTCCCAATTCACCCCTCCACTTT

J gene: TRBJ1-1
V gene: TRBV29-1
D gene: -
clone size: few
CDR3 protein: CSVDNQGGTEAFF
CDR3 DNA: TGCAGCGTTGATAATCAGGGTGGCACTGAAGCTTTCTTT

J gene: TRBJ2-5
V gene: TRBV29-1
D gene: TRBD2
clone size: few
CDR3 protein: CSVESVGLAGVSQETQYF
CDR3 DNA: TGCAGCGTTGAGTCGGTGGGACTAGCGGGAGTTTCCCAAGAGACCCAGTACTTC

J gene: TRBJ2-1
V gene: TRBV18
D gene: TRBD2
clone size: many
CDR3 protein: CASSPRAGGEQFF
CDR3 DNA: TGTGCCAGCTCACCACGGGCGGGGGGTGAGCAGTTCTTC

J gene: TRBJ2-5
V gene: TRBV13
D gene: -
clone size: many
CDR3 protein: CASSVMRPETQYF
CDR3 DNA: TGTGCCAGCAGCGTCATGAGGCCAGAGACCCAGTACTTC

J gene: TRBJ1-1
V gene: TRBV12-3/TRBV12-4
D gene: TRBD1
clone size: -
CDR3 protein: CACSSPDRGLTEAFF
CDR3 DNA: TGTGCCTGCAGTTCCCCGGACAGGGGGCTAACTGAAGCTTTCTTT

J gene: TRBJ1-2
V gene: TRBV11-2
D gene: -
clone size: many
CDR3 protein: CASTSWGRRDGYTF
CDR3 DNA: TGTGCCAGCACCTCCTGGGGCAGGAGGGATGGCTACACCTTC

J gene: TRBJ1-5
V gene: TRBV28
D gene: TRBD1
clone size: many
CDR3 protein: CASTTGQGFNQPQHF
CDR3 DNA: TGTGCCAGCACCACCGGACAGGGCTTCAATCAGCCCCAGCATTTT

J gene: TRBJ1-1
V gene: TRBV12-3/TRBV12-4
D gene: -
clone size: few
CDR3 protein: CASSLGEETEAFF
CDR3 DNA: TGTGCCAGCAGTTTAGGAGAGGAAACTGAAGCTTTCTTT

J gene: TRBJ1-2
V gene: TRBV5-1
D gene: -
clone size: many
CDR3 protein: CASSPAGQRYGYTF
CDR3 DNA: TGCGCCAGCAGCCCAGCGGGACAACGCTATGGCTACACCTTC

J gene: TRBJ1-2
V gene: TRBV9
D gene: -
clone size: -
CDR3 protein: CASSVEQGGGYTF
CDR3 DNA: TGTGCCAGCAGCGTAGAACAGGGCGGTGGCTACACCTTC

J gene: TRBJ2-3
V gene: TRBV4-3
D gene: TRBD2
clone size: -
CDR3 protein: CASSHGPGLAGWTPNTDTQYF
CDR3 DNA: TGCGCCAGCAGCCATGGTCCGGGACTAGCGGGATGGACCCCAAACACAGATACGCAGTATTTT

J gene: TRBJ2-5
V gene: TRBV2
D gene: -
clone size: -
CDR3 protein: CASNSQDRQETQYF
CDR3 DNA: TGTGCCAGCAACAGTCAGGACAGACAAGAGACCCAGTACTTC

J gene: TRBJ1-6
V gene: TRBV11-3
D gene: -
clone size: -
CDR3 protein: CASSLNRDSPLHF
CDR3 DNA: TGTGCCAGCAGCCTTAACAGGGATTCACCCCTCCACTTT

J gene: TRBJ1-6
V gene: TRBV19
D gene: -
clone size: few
CDR3 protein: CASSAYNSPLHF
CDR3 DNA: TGTGCCAGTAGCGCCTATAATTCACCCCTCCACTTT

J gene: TRBJ2-7
V gene: TRBV7-2
D gene: TRBD2
clone size: -
CDR3 protein: CASSATSGGYEQYF
CDR3 DNA: TGTGCCAGCAGCGCGACTAGCGGGGGGTACGAGCAGTACTTC